These 12 T cell receptor beta chains share one sample of origin, sequenced in a study of identical twins' blood T cells. MiXCR was run by TCRdb on the 5' RACE reads, yielding one entry per CDR3 protein. The repertoire consists of around 380,000 distinct CDR3 sequences, with 28% occurring once and the leading ten covering roughly 6.1%. The sequenced sample consisted of PBMCs. The receptors originated from a woman between 18 and 55 years old in good health.

At least ten counts were recorded for this clonotype. This chain's CDR3 is CASSLLETQYF. For the CDR3, the DNA is TGTGCCAGCAGCTTATTAGAGACCCAGTACTTC. The chain has TRBV3-1 and TRBJ2-5, with D unresolved. The CDR3 sequence is 11 residues long. Trimming pared 5 bases from V and 4 bases from J, leaving 5 bases between. Per the germline V gene, CDR1 is LGHDT and CDR2 is YNNKEL (reference sequence).

The chain has TRBV5-4 and TRBJ2-5; D possibly corresponds to TRBD2 (5 bases). This CDR3 has 15 amino acids. Germline loops: CDR1 SGHNT, CDR2 YYREEE (reference sequence). V lost 4 bases to trimming and J lost 3 bases, with 16 bases between them. The CDR3 loop is CASSEPGETKETQYF. The CDR3 DNA sequence: TGTGCCAGCAGCGAACCCGGGGAGACAAAAGAGACCCAGTACTTC.

This clonotype showed up many times. V is TRBV12-3 or TRBV12-4 and J is TRBJ1-2; 8 positions match TRBD1. The CDR3 loop spans 11 amino acids. Trimming at V came to 10 bases and at J to 7 bases, leaving 5 bases not matched to a gene. CDR3 in DNA: TGTGCCATAGGACAGGGAGGTGGCTACACCTTC. Translation gives CAIGQGGGYTF.

The V and J genes are TRBV9 and TRBJ1-1; 7 bases fit TRBD1. Germline values: CDR1 SGDLS, CDR2 YYNGEE. V was pared by 4 bases and J by 4 bases, with 7 bases of the junction left unmatched. The CDR3 loop spans 14 amino acids. This CDR3 is CASSPGTASTEAFF. The CDR3 DNA is TGTGCCAGCAGCCCCGGGACAGCGAGCACTGAAGCTTTCTTT.

The V call is TRBV7-3, the J call TRBJ2-2; D ambiguous. CDR3 length: 18 amino acids. Trimming shortened V by 0 bases and J by 4 bases, and 18 bases separated the two germline ends. Per germline, CDR1 SGHTA and CDR2 FQGTGA. CDR3 sequence reads: CASSLTGSLTTGTGELFF. Here the CDR3 DNA reads TGTGCCAGCAGCTTAACGGGCAGCTTAACTACCGGCACCGGGGAGCTGTTTTTT.

This clonotype was detected a few times. The chain has TRBV9 and TRBJ2-2; TRBD1 or TRBD2 may be the D gene (5 bases each). Germline V gene data show CDR1 as SGDLS and CDR2 as YYNGEE. Trimming stripped 0 bases from V and 4 bases from J, with 13 bases between. This CDR3 has 16 amino acids. The CDR3 nucleotides read TGTGCCAGCAGCGTAGATGTGAGGGGCTTCACCGGGGAGCTGTTTTTT. Translated, it gives CASSVDVRGFTGELFF.

There are many counts of this clonotype. V usage is TRBV7-9 and J usage is TRBJ2-5, with D unresolved. This CDR3 is 13 amino acids long. CDR1 is SEHNR, CDR2 FQNEAQ, per germline (reference sequence). The ends were cut back, 7 bases at V and 7 bases at J, with 16 bases in the middle. The CDR3 loop is CASIKETRGTQYF. In nucleotides, the CDR3 is TGTGCCAGCATTAAAGAAACCCGAGGGACCCAGTACTTC.

The chain is built from TRBV20-1 and TRBJ1-6; 9 positions match TRBD1. The CDR3 is 16 amino acids. J was trimmed by 7 bases and V by 6 bases; bases with no gene match: 13. From germline, CDR1 is DFQATT and CDR2 SNEGSKA (reference sequence). The CDR3 protein is CSAIPGTGYKNSPLHF. Here the CDR3 DNA reads TGCAGTGCCATTCCCGGGACAGGGTATAAGAATTCACCCCTCCACTTT.

This clonotype was seen only a few times. The genes are TRBV29-1 and TRBJ2-1; D is ambiguous. CDR1 is SQVTM and CDR2 is ANQGSEA in the germline V gene. The CDR3 covers 16 residues. V lost 1 base and J lost 0, with 13 bases in between. The CDR3 DNA reads as TGCAGCGTTGAAGGGGTAGAACGCGGCTCCTACAATGAGCAGTTCTTC. This encodes CSVEGVERGSYNEQFF.

This rearrangement joins TRBV5-1 to TRBJ1-3, with TRBD1 as a possible D gene (6 bases). CDR1 is SGHRS and CDR2 is YFSETQ in the germline V gene. The length of the CDR3 is 15 residues. Trimming shortened V by 4 bases and J by 0 bases, and 11 bases separated the two germline ends. As DNA, the CDR3 is TGCGCCAGCAGCAGCACAGGGTACTCTGGAAACACCATATATTTT. This codes for CASSSTGYSGNTIYF.

J is TRBJ2-1 and V is TRBV5-1; the match to TRBD2 covers 8 bases. In germline, CDR1 is SGHRS, CDR2 YFSETQ. The CDR3 runs 16 residues. V shed 3 bases and J 1 base; nucleotides not matched to a gene: 6. The CDR3 reads CASSSQRGLSYNEQFF. The CDR3 bases are TGCGCCAGCAGCTCCCAGCGGGGGCTTTCCTACAATGAGCAGTTCTTC.

This chain joins TRBV20-1 and TRBJ1-2; D unclear. V was clipped by 1 base and J by 8 bases, with 20 bases between them. The germline V gene has CDR1 DFQATT and CDR2 SNEGSKA (reference sequence). CDR3 length equals 15 residues. The CDR3 protein is CSARGVDRSYRGYTF. The CDR3 DNA sequence: TGCAGTGCTAGAGGCGTCGACCGCTCCTATCGAGGCTACACCTTC.